This T cell receptor (beta chain) was obtained from a study of CD8 T cells in ankylosing spondylitis. Turning to this clonotype: Its target is not known.

Trimming cost V 5 bases and J 4 bases; bases outside gene matches: 4. The CDR3 has 14 amino acids. Per germline, CDR1 DFQATT and CDR2 SNEGSKA (reference sequence). Overall study findings and caveats: Apparently characteristic of ankylosing spondylitis blood was a TCR beta motif (under ten highly homologous variants). Disease-associated clones were reportedly significantly overrepresented in matched ankylosing spondylitis synovial fluid. As for the disease-linked clones, they showed a CD8+ phenotype and occurred at relatively low frequencies in peripheral blood.

Preparation of TCR beta libraries was done by quantitative 5'-RACE with molecular barcodes. TCRdb reprocessed the 5' RACE reads with MiXCR, giving one entry per CDR3 protein. Of under 850,000 distinct CDR3 sequences detected, 15% to 20% appear once; the ten largest clones hold around 20%. The V gene is TRBV20-1, the J gene TRBJ1-6, with 8 bases matching TRBD1. The source is a male donor with ankylosing spondylitis. Sample: blood, either unsorted or a sorted T cell fraction (not recorded which). CDR3 in DNA: TGCAGTGCTGAGGACAGGGTTTATAATTCACCCCTCCACTTT. Protein sequence: CSAEDRVYNSPLHF.